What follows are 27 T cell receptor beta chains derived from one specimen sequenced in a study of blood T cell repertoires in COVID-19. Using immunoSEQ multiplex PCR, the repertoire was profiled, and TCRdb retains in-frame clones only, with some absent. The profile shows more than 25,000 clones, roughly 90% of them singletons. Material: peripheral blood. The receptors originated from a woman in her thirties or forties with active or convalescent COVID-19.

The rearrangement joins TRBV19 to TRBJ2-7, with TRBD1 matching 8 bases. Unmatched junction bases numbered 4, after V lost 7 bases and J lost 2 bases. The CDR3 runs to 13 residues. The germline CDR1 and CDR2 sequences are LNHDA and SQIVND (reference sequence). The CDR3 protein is CASMGQETYEQYF. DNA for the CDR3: TGTGCCAGTATGGGACAGGAGACCTACGAGCAGTACTTC.

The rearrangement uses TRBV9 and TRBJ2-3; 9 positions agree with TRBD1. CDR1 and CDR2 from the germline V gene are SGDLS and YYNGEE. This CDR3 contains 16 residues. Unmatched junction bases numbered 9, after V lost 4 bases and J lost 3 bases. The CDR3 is CASSTEGGQGTDTQYF. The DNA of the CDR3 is TGTGCCAGCAGCACAGAGGGCGGACAGGGGACAGATACGCAGTATTTT.

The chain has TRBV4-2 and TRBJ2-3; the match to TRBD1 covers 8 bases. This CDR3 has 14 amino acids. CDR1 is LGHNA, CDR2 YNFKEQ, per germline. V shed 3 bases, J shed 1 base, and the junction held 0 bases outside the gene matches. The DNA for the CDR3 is TGTGCCAGCAGCCAGGACAGGGGCACAGATACGCAGTATTTT. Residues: CASSQDRGTDTQYF.

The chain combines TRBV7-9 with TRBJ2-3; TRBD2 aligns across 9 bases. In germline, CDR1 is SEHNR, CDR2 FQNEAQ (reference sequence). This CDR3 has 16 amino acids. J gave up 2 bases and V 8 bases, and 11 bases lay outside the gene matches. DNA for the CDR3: TGTGCCAGCGATGAACCGGCGGGGGGGTCCACAGATACGCAGTATTTT. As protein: CASDEPAGGSTDTQYF.

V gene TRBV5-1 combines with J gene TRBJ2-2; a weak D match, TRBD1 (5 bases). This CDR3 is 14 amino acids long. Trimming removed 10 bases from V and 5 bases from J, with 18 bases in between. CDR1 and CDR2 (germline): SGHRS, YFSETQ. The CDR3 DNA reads TGCGCCCCTCTGGGTAGGGGATGGACCGGGGAGCTGTTTTTT. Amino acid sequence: CAPLGRGWTGELFF.

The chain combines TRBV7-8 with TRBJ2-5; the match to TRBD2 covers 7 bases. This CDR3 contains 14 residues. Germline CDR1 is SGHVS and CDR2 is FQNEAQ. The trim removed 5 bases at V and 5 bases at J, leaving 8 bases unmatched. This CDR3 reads CASSPTGGGETQYF. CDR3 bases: TGTGCCAGCAGCCCGACGGGAGGTGGGGAGACCCAGTACTTC. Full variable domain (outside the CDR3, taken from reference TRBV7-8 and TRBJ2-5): GAGVSQSPRYKVAKRGQDVALRCDPISGHVSLFWYQQALGQGPEFLTYFQNEAQLDKSGLPSDRFFAERPEGSVSTLKIQRTQQEDSAVYLCASSPTGGGETQYFGPGTRLLVL.

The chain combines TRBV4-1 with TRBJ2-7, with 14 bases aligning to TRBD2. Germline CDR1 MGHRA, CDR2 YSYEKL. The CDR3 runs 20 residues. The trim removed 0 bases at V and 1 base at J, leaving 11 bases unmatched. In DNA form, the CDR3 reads TGCGCCAGCAGCCAAGAAGCGGGACTAGCGGGAGATTTGGAGTCCTACGAGCAGTACTTC. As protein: CASSQEAGLAGDLESYEQYF.

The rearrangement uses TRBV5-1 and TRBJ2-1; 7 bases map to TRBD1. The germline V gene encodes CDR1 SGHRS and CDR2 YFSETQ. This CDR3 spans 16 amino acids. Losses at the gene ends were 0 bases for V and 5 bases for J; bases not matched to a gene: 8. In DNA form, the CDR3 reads TGCGCCAGCAGCTTGGCTTCAGGGGGACCCCACAATGAGCAGTTCTTC. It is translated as CASSLASGGPHNEQFF.

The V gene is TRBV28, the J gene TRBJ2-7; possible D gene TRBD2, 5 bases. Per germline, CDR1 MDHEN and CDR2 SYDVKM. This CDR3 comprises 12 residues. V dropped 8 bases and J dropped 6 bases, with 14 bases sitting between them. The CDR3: CASWTDPSEQYF. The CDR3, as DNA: TGTGCCAGCTGGACTGACCCCAGCGAGCAGTACTTC.

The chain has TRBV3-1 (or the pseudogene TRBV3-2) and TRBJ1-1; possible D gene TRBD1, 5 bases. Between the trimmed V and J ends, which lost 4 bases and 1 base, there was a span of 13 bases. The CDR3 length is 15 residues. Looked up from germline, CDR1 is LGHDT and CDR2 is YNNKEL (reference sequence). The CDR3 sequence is CASSPRRGSNTEAFF. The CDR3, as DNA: TGTGCCAGCAGCCCGCGGAGGGGCTCGAACACTGAAGCTTTCTTT.

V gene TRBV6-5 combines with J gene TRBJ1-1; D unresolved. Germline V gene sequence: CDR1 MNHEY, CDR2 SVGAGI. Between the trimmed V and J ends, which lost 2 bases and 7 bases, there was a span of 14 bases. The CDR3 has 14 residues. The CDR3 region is CASSYRRAGGEAFF. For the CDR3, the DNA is TGTGCCAGCAGTTACCGAAGAGCGGGCGGTGAAGCTTTCTTT.

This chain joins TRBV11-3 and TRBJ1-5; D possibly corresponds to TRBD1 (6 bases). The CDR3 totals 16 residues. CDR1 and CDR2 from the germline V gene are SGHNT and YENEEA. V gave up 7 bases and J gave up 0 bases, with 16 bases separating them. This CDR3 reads CASKSRGLYSNQPQHF. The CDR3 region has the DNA TGTGCCAGCAAGAGCAGGGGTTTATATAGCAATCAGCCCCAGCATTTT.

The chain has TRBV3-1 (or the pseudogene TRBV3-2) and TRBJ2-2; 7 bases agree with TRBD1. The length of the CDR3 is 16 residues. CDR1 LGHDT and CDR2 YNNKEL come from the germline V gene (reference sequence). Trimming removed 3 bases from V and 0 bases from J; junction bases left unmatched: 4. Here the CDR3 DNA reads TGTGCCAGCAGCCAGAGGGACAGCCCGAACACCGGGGAGCTGTTTTTT. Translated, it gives CASSQRDSPNTGELFF.

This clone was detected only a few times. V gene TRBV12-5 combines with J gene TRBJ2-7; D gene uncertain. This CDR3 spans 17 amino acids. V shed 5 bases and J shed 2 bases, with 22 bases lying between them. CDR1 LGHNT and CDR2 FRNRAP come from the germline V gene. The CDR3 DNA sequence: TGTGCTAGTGGTCAATTGACCGGGTCCCCGGATCCCTACGAGCAGTACTTC. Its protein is CASGQLTGSPDPYEQYF.

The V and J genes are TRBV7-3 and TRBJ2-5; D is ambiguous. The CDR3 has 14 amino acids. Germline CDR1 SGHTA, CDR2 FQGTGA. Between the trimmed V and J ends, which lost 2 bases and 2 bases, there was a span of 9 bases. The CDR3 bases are TGTGCCAGCAGCTTAGGCCCAGAACAAGAGACCCAGTACTTC. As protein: CASSLGPEQETQYF.

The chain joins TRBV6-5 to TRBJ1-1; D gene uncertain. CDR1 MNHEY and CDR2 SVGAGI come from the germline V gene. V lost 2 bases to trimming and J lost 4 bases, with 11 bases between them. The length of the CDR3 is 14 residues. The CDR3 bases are TGTGCCAGCAGTTACAGTAATGAGGGCACTGAAGCTTTCTTT. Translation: CASSYSNEGTEAFF.

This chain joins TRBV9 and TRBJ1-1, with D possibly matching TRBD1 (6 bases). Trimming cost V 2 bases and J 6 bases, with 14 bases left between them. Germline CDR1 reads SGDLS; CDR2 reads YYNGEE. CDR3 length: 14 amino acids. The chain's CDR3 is CASSVNRAPSEAFF. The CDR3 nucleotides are TGTGCCAGCAGCGTGAACAGGGCCCCCTCTGAAGCTTTCTTT. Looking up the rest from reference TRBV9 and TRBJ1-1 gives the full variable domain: DSGVTQTPKHLITATGQRVTLRCSPRSGDLSVYWYQQSLDQGLQFLIQYYNGEERAKGNILERFSAQQFPDLHSELNLSSLELGDSALYFCASSVNRAPSEAFFGQGTRLTVV.

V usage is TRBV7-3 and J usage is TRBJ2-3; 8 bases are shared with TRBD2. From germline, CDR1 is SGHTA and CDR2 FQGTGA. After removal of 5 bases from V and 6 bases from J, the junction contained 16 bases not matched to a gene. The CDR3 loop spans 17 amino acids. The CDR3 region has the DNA TGTGCCAGCAGCCCCGGTTGGGGGAGCGGGAGTTCGGATACGCAGTATTTT. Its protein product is CASSPGWGSGSSDTQYF.

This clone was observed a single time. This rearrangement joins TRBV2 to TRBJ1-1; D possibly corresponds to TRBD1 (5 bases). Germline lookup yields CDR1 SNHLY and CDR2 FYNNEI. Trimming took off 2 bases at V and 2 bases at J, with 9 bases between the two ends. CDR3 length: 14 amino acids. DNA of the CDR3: TGTGCCAGCAGTGAATTCAGGGTTAACACTGAAGCTTTCTTT. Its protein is CASSEFRVNTEAFF.

This CDR3 reads CASGRTGAFTDTQYF. DNA for the CDR3: TGTGCCAGCGGCCGGACAGGGGCTTTCACAGATACGCAGTATTTT. The rearrangement links TRBV2 to TRBJ2-3, with 9 bases fitting TRBD1. The V gene's germline CDR1 is SNHLY and CDR2 FYNNEI. With V trimmed by 8 bases and J by 2 bases, 8 bases remained unmatched. The CDR3 runs to 15 residues.

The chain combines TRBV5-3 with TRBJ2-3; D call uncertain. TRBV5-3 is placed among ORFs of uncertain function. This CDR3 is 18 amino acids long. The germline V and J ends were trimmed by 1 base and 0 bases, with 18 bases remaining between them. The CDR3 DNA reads TGTGCCAGAAGCTTGAAGGCGGTACCATACGGTAGCACAGATACGCAGTATTTT. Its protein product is CARSLKAVPYGSTDTQYF.

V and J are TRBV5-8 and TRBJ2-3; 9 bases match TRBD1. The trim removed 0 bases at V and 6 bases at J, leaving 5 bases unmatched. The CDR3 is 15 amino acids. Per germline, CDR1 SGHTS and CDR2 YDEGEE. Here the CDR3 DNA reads TGTGCCAGCAGCTTGGAGGGACAGGGTGCGGATACGCAGTATTTT. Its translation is CASSLEGQGADTQYF.

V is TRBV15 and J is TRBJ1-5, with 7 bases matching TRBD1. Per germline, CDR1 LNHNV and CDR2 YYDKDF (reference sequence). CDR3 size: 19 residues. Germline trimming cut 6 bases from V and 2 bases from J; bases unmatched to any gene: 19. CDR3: CATRTSGGWRPGGNQPQHF. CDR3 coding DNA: TGTGCCACCAGAACATCAGGGGGGTGGCGACCCGGGGGCAATCAGCCCCAGCATTTT.

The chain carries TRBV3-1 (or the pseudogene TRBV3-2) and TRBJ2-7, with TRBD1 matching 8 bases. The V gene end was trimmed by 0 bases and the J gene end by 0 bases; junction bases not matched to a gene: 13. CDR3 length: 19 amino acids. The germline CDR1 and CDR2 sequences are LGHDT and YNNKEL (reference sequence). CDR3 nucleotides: TGTGCCAGCAGCCAAGAGTTCAGGGGGCGGTTTCTCGTCTCCTACGAGCAGTACTTC. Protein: CASSQEFRGRFLVSYEQYF.

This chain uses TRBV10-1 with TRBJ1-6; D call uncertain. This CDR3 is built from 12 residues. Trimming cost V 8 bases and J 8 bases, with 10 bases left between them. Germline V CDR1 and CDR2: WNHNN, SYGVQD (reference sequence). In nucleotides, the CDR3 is TGCGCCAGCGGACGGGGAGATTCACCCCTCCACTTT. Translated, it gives CASGRGDSPLHF.

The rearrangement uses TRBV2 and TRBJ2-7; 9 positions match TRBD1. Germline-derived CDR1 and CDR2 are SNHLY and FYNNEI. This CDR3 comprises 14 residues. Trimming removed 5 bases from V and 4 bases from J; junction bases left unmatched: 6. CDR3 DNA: TGTGCCAGCAGTCGCCAACAGGGGGCGTACGAGCAGTACTTC. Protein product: CASSRQQGAYEQYF.

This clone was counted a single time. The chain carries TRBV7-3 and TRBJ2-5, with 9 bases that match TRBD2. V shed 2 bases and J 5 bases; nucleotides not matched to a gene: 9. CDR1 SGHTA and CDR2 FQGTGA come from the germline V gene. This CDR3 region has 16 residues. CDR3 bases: TGTGCCAGCAGCTTAGGCCCCACAAGCGGGGGGGAGACCCAGTACTTC. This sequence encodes CASSLGPTSGGETQYF. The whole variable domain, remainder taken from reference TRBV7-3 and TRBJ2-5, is GAGVSQTPSNKVTEKGKYVELRCDPISGHTALYWYRQSLGQGPEFLIYFQGTGAADDSGLPNDRFFAVRPEGSVSTLKIQRTERGDSAVYLCASSLGPTSGGETQYFGPGTRLLVL.